This T cell receptor (beta chain) was captured in a study of blood T cell repertoires in COVID-19. At the level of the study: Samples came from the United States, Italy and Spain, spanning acute and convalescent COVID-19. Nucleic acid was either cDNA or gDNA, and it came from T cells, B-cell-depleted T cells, or PBMCs.

Trimming took 7 bases from V and 5 from J, leaving 14 bases between them. The CDR3 is 13 residues long. Per the germline V gene, CDR1 is LNHDA and CDR2 is SQIVND (reference sequence). The method was immunoSEQ multiplex PCR; TCRdb's version includes in-frame clones alone and lacks a portion of them. This repertoire shows 100,000 or so clones, approximately 80% found once; its top ten account for 10% to 15%. Sequenced sample: peripheral blood. This clonotype was sampled from a human donor in a cohort sampled during active COVID-19. J is TRBJ1-1 and V is TRBV19; D is perhaps TRBD1 (5 bases). The CDR3 here is CASIGGGTTEAFF. For the CDR3, the DNA is TGTGCCAGTATCGGGGGGGGAACAACTGAAGCTTTCTTT.